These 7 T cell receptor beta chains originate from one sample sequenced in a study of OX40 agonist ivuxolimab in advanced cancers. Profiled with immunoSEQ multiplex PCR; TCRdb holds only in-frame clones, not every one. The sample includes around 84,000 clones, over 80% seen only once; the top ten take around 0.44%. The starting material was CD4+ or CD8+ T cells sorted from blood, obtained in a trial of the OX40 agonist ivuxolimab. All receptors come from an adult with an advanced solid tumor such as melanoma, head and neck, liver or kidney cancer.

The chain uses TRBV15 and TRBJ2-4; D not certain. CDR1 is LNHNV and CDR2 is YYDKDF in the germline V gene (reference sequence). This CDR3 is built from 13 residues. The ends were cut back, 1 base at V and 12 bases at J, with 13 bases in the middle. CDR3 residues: CATSRVLIGTQYF. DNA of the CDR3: TGTGCCACCAGCAGAGTCCTCATTGGTACTCAGTACTTC.

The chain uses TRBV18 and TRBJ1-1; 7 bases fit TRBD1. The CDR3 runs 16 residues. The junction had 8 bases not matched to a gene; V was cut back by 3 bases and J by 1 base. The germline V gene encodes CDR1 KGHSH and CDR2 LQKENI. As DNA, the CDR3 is TGTGCCAGCTCACCTAATACAGGGACAGCGAACACTGAAGCTTTCTTT. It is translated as CASSPNTGTANTEAFF.

Here the CDR3 reads CASGLLKLDREGYTF. CDR3 nucleotide sequence: TGTGCTAGTGGTTTGCTTAAGTTAGACAGGGAGGGCTACACCTTC. The rearrangement uses TRBV12-5 and TRBJ1-2; 7 bases are a match to TRBD1. CDR1 and CDR2 from the germline V gene are LGHNT and FRNRAP. The CDR3 totals 15 residues. The ends lost 2 bases at V and 8 bases at J; junction bases unmatched: 11. The whole variable domain, remainder taken from reference TRBV12-5 and TRBJ1-2, is DARVTQTPRHKVTEMGQEVTMRCQPILGHNTVFWYRQTMMQGLELLAYFRNRAPLDDSGMPKDRFSAEMPDATLATLKIQPSEPRDSAVYFCASGLLKLDREGYTFGSGTRLTVV.

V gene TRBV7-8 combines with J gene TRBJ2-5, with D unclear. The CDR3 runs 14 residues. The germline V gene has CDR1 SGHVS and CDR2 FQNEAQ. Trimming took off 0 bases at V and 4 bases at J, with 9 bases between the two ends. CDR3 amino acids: CASSLANALETQYF. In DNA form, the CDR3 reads TGTGCCAGCAGCTTAGCTAATGCGTTAGAGACCCAGTACTTC.

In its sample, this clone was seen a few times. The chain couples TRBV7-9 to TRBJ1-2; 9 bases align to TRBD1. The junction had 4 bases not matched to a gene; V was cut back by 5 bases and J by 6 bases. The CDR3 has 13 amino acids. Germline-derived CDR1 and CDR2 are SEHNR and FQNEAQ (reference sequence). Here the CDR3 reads CASSGTGLDGYTF. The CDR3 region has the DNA TGTGCCAGCAGCGGGACAGGGCTCGATGGCTACACCTTC.

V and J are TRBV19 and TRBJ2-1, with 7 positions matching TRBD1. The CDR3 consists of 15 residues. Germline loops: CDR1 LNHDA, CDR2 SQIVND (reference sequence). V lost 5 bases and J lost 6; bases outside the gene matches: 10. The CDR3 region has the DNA TGTGCCAGTAGTGAGGGGGCTGGAATGTCCAATGAGCAGTTCTTC. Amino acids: CASSEGAGMSNEQFF.

This chain's CDR3 is CASSEGDRSTDTQYF. CDR3 in DNA: TGTGCCAGCAGTGAAGGGGACAGAAGCACAGATACGCAGTATTTT. This sequence joins TRBV6-1 and TRBJ2-3, with 7 positions matching TRBD1. With 1 base clipped from V and 0 bases from J, the junction kept 1 base outside the gene matches. The CDR3 is 15 amino acids. Germline-derived CDR1 and CDR2 are MNHNS and SASEGT.